This T cell receptor (beta chain) comes out of a study of CXCR3-negative and CXCR3-positive naive CD8 T cells. Study information: For each library, about 1.5 +/- 0.3 million TRB reads were obtained, some 130 million in total.

In germline, CDR1 is SGHRS, CDR2 YFSETQ. The CDR3 sequence is 13 residues long. Libraries were UMI-labeled 5' RACE TRB cDNA. For each CDR3 protein, TCRdb gives one entry from its re-call of the 5' RACE reads, without DNA. The listing records approximately 66,000 distinct CDR3 sequences. This sequence originates from a human donor in good health. Some clones in this sample may be carry-over from other donors' samples. This sequence joins TRBV5-1 and TRBJ1-2; TCRdb's D call of TRBD1 is untestable without DNA. The material sequenced was naive CXCR3- CD8+ T cells from blood. Specified subset: CD45RO-CCR7+CD27+CD95- naive CD8+ T cells lacking CXCR3 (TNR3-). This chain's CDR3 is CASSPDRLYGYTF. Drawing the rest from reference TRBV5-1 and TRBJ1-2, the complete variable domain is KAGVTQTPRYLIKTRGQQVTLSCSPISGHRSVSWYQQTPGQGLQFLFEYFSETQRNKGNFPGRFSGRQFSNSRSEMNVSTLELGDSALYLCASSPDRLYGYTFGSGTRLTVV.